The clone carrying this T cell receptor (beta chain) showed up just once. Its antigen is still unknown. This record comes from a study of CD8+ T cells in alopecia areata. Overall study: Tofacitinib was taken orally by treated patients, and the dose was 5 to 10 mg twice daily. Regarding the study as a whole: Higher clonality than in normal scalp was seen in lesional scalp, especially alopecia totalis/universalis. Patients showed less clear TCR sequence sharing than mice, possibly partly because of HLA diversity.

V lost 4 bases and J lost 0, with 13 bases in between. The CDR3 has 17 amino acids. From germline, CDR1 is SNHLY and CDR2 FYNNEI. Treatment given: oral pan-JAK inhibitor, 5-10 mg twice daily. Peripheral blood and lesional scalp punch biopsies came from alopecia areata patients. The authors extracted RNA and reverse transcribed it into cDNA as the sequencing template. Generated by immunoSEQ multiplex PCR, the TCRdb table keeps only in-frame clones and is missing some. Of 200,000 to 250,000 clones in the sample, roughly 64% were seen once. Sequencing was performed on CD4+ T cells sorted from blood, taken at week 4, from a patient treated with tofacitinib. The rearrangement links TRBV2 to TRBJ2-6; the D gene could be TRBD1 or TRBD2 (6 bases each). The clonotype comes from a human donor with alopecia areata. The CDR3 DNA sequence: TGTGCCAGCAGTGCCCGGGGGCTTAGCTCTGGGGCCAACGTCCTGACTTTC. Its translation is CASSARGLSSGANVLTF.